This TCR beta chain derives from a study of OX40 agonist ivuxolimab in advanced cancers. Context from the whole study: Ivuxolimab was an agonistic, fully human IgG2 monoclonal antibody directed against OX40 (CD134), a costimulatory receptor. Intravenous ivuxolimab was administered to patients every 2 weeks at six dose levels: 0.01, 0.1, 0.3, 1.5, 3 and 10 mg/kg. Of the approximately 50 dose-escalation patients, hepatocellular carcinoma was present in about 20, melanoma in around 15, renal cell carcinoma in 9 and head and neck cancer in 9. In the dose-escalation cohort, around four fifths of patients were male, and the mean age was approximately 55 years, with a range of about 23 to 90. Prior anti-PD-1, anti-PD-L1 or anti-CTLA-4 therapy was permitted, and checkpoint inhibitors had been received by about two fifths of dose-escalation patients. Partial responses occurred in three dose-escalation patients, of whom one had hepatocellular carcinoma and two had cutaneous melanoma. Peripheral TCRbeta sequencing aimed to test whether ivuxolimab altered TCR sequence diversity and caused clonal T-cell expansion. The paper describes the monotherapy dose-escalation part (N ≈ 50 patients) of the phase I trial of ivuxolimab. The research as a whole found: After ivuxolimab, more expanded clones were found on average in CD8+ T cells than in CD4+ T cells. In the 0.1-3.0 mg/kg groups, partial responders were among the patients with the lowest normalized peripheral clonal expansion, particularly in CD8+ T cells. Low levels of normalized T-cell clonal expansion were also seen in some nonresponding patients. At doses of 0.1 to 3.0 mg/kg, clonal expansion of both CD4+ and CD8+ blood T cells was observed from baseline to week 6. Which antigens the clonally expanded peripheral T cells were specific for was not determined.

Patients with autoimmune disease history or receiving systemic immunosuppression were excluded from the trial. Peripheral blood for TCR sequencing was collected from all dose cohorts at baseline, on cycle 4 day 1, and on cycle 7 day 1. The samples were taken from a phase I, first-in-human, multicenter, open-label dose-escalation trial of ivuxolimab. Adults with locally advanced or metastatic head and neck squamous cell, hepatocellular, melanoma or renal cell carcinoma were enrolled in the trial. CD4+ and CD8+ T cells were sorted separately from peripheral blood before TCR sequencing. Comments on this clone: Its target antigen remains unknown. No quality values exist for individual bases; no much larger clone is one base distant.

V sheds 2 bases and J sheds 1 base, leaving 14 bases between their ends. Sequences MDHEN (CDR1) and SYDVKM (CDR2) are obtained from the germline V gene. The CDR3 spans 16 residues, from the cysteine through the phenylalanine. This entry keeps only the CDR3 DNA: 48 bases, framed from base 1. Genomic DNA was extracted from sorted cells for sequencing of the TCRbeta CDR3 region. TCRbeta CDR3 regions were sequenced using the immunoSEQ Assay. TCRdb limited this immuneACCESS table to in-frame rearrangements with V and J called. A share of clones is missing; checked studies link under half to unresolved V genes, and the rest is unexplained. Present in this sample are roughly 58,000 clones, 93% of which were seen just once. The ten largest clones represent 18% of the sample.

The sequence was collected from an adult with an advanced solid tumor such as melanoma, head and neck, liver or kidney cancer. The starting material was CD4+ or CD8+ T cells sorted from blood, obtained in a trial of the OX40 agonist ivuxolimab. This chain is built from TRBV28 and TRBJ1-1; the D gene is perhaps TRBD1, on 6 matching bases. The CDR3 here reads CASSLSQGRGNTEAFF. The nucleotide sequence is TGTGCCAGCAGTTTAAGTCAGGGGCGCGGGAACACTGAAGCTTTCTTT.